The 30 T cell receptor beta chains below all came from one sample that was sequenced in a study of cytomegalovirus exposure and HLA in healthy donors (dated by TCRdb to 2016 to 2017). Libraries were prepared through the immunoSEQ multiplex PCR assay. A mixture of 60 forward primers for TCR Vbeta segments and 13 reverse primers for TCR Jbeta segments was used in the multiplex PCR. As stored in TCRdb, this immuneACCESS dataset retains in-frame rearrangements with V and J assigned. A fraction of the clones does not appear; measured against another copy, unresolved V genes explain less than half of the discrepancy, and the remainder lacks a known reason. The sample table contains 100,000 to 150,000 clones; only one count was recorded for about 70% of them. The ten largest clonotypes hold about 13% of the sample. The sequenced sample was PBMCs. The receptors stem from a woman aged 55-69 years in good health and CMV-seropositive.

This chain links TRBV7-2 with TRBJ2-6; D is uncertain. The germline gives CDR1 SGHTA, CDR2 FQGNSA. The CDR3 loop spans 13 amino acids. V dropped 0 bases and J dropped 10 bases, with 7 bases sitting between them. The chain's CDR3 is CASSLAEYNVLTF. DNA for the CDR3: TGTGCCAGCAGCTTAGCTGAGTATAACGTCCTGACTTTC.

The CDR3 sequence: CASSLSEDNEQFF. CDR3 DNA: TGTGCCAGCAGCTTAAGTGAGGATAATGAGCAGTTCTTC. The genes are TRBV11-3 and TRBJ2-1; D gene unclear. The CDR3 sequence is 13 residues long. The V gene's germline CDR1 is SGHNT and CDR2 YENEEA. With 2 bases removed from V and 7 bases from J, the gap between germline ends came to 9 bases.

This clone turned up a few times. The CDR3, as DNA: TGCGCCAGCAGCCAGTCCACAGGGGGCAGGAACACTGAAGCTTTCTTT. Translating it yields CASSQSTGGRNTEAFF. The chain couples TRBV4-1 to TRBJ1-1; 9 nucleotides agree with TRBD1. Germline V gives CDR1 MGHRA, CDR2 YSYEKL. The V segment lost 3 bases and the J segment 1 base; nucleotides outside the gene matches: 6. The CDR3 covers 16 residues.

The rearrangement joins TRBV2 to TRBJ2-3, with 9 bases fitting TRBD1. This CDR3 region has 15 residues. Looked up from germline, CDR1 is SNHLY and CDR2 is FYNNEI. Germline trimming cut 4 bases from V and 1 base from J; bases unmatched to any gene: 3. The chain's CDR3 is CASSGTGDGTDTQYF. The CDR3 nucleotides read TGTGCCAGCAGTGGGACAGGGGACGGCACAGATACGCAGTATTTT.

The chain employs TRBV5-1 and TRBJ2-1, with TRBD1 matching over 9 bases. The CDR3 sequence is 13 residues long. After removal of 4 bases from V and 10 bases from J, the junction contained 6 bases not matched to a gene. Germline loops: CDR1 SGHRS, CDR2 YFSETQ. As DNA, the CDR3 is TGCGCCAGCAGCGGAAGGGACAGGGAGGAGCAGTTCTTC. Its protein product is CASSGRDREEQFF.

This clone was detected only once. The rearrangement uses TRBV5-1 and TRBJ2-6; a possible D gene is TRBD1 (5 bases). CDR1 SGHRS and CDR2 YFSETQ come from the germline V gene. The V end was cut by 6 bases, the J end by 0 bases, with 13 bases between. The CDR3 is made up of 16 amino acids. As DNA, the CDR3 is TGCGCCAGCACCCTCTCCCAGGGCTCTGGGGCCAACGTCCTGACTTTC. It translates to CASTLSQGSGANVLTF.

The V gene is TRBV5-1, the J gene TRBJ1-5, with D unresolved. With 5 bases removed from V and 0 bases from J, the gap between germline ends came to 12 bases. This CDR3 comprises 15 residues. Germline V gene data show CDR1 as SGHRS and CDR2 as YFSETQ. The DNA of the CDR3 is TGCGCCAGCAGGGTCGGGGTTAATAGCAATCAGCCCCAGCATTTT. This codes for CASRVGVNSNQPQHF.

The chain couples TRBV15 to TRBJ2-3, with 8 bases lining up with TRBD2. V shed 6 bases and J 4 bases; nucleotides not matched to a gene: 3. This CDR3 spans 13 amino acids. CDR1 and CDR2 (germline): LNHNV, YYDKDF (reference sequence). This CDR3 is CATSWRGADTQYF. The CDR3 nucleotides are TGTGCCACCAGTTGGCGGGGGGCAGATACGCAGTATTTT.

This chain links TRBV5-3 with TRBJ1-1; D gene ambiguous. TRBV5-3 is an open reading frame whose function is uncertain. Trimming removed 0 bases at V and 6 bases at J, with 12 bases between. CDR3 length equals 14 residues. The CDR3, as DNA: TGTGCCAGAAGCTTGGGTCACGGTAAGCCTGAAGCTTTCTTT. Translated: CARSLGHGKPEAFF.

This clone has just one count. J is TRBJ1-3 and V is TRBV6-6; 7 nucleotides agree with TRBD1. The length of the CDR3 is 15 residues. Germline trimming cut 5 bases from V and 2 bases from J; bases unmatched to any gene: 6. Germline CDR1 reads MNHNY; CDR2 reads SVGAGI (reference sequence). The CDR3 loop reads CASSLSRGTGNTIYF. The CDR3 nucleotides read TGTGCCAGCAGTCTCTCCAGGGGGACTGGAAACACCATATATTTT.

The chain carries TRBV4-2 and TRBJ1-2, with D maybe TRBD1 (6 bases). V gave up 0 bases and J gave up 7 bases, with 12 bases separating them. The CDR3 is 14 residues long. CDR1 LGHNA and CDR2 YNFKEQ come from the germline V gene. Written as DNA, the CDR3 is TGTGCCAGCAGCCAAGAGGGTCCAGGGGCTGGCTACACCTTC. Its translation: CASSQEGPGAGYTF.

This clone has only one observation. This chain links TRBV11-2 with TRBJ2-6; TRBD1 is a possible D gene (5 bases). The CDR3 sequence is 16 residues long. From germline, CDR1 is SGHAT and CDR2 FQNNGV. V lost 5 bases and J lost 1, with 12 bases in between. CDR3 protein: CASSARTISGANVLTF. In DNA form, the CDR3 reads TGTGCCAGCAGCGCCCGGACAATATCTGGGGCCAACGTCCTGACTTTC.

V and J are TRBV2 and TRBJ2-5; 9 bases are shared with TRBD1. V lost 5 bases and J lost 5; bases outside the gene matches: 3. Germline V gene data show CDR1 as SNHLY and CDR2 as FYNNEI. The CDR3 loop spans 13 amino acids. The DNA for the CDR3 is TGTGCCAGCAGTCGGGACAGGGTGGAGACCCAGTACTTC. Its translation is CASSRDRVETQYF.

The chain employs TRBV6-6 and TRBJ1-5; 7 bases line up with TRBD1. The ends lost 5 bases at V and 7 bases at J; junction bases unmatched: 11. This CDR3 has 15 residues. The germline V gene encodes CDR1 MNHNY and CDR2 SVGAGI (reference sequence). DNA of the CDR3: TGTGCCAGCAGTATTCTAGACAGGGTGGGGCAGCCCCAGCATTTT. This translates into CASSILDRVGQPQHF.

J is TRBJ2-1 and V is TRBV9; the D gene is possibly TRBD1 (6 bases). Germline-derived CDR1 and CDR2 are SGDLS and YYNGEE. Between the trimmed V and J ends, which lost 2 bases and 7 bases, there was a span of 13 bases. The CDR3 contains 14 residues. The CDR3 region has the DNA TGTGCCAGCAGCGTGACGGAGAGGGGGAATGAGCAGTTCTTC. Translation gives CASSVTERGNEQFF.

The chain carries TRBV30 and TRBJ2-7, with TRBD2 as a possible D gene (5 bases). CDR1 is GTSNPN, CDR2 SVGIG, per germline (reference sequence). CDR3 size: 11 residues. V lost 0 bases and J lost 8, with 8 bases in between. As DNA, the CDR3 is TGTGCCTGGAGTGTACTAGGAAAGCAGTACTTC. Translated: CAWSVLGKQYF.

Concerning this clone itself: A read error may account for a junction end that differs from germline. The V and J genes are TRBV29-1 and TRBJ2-2, with 8 bases lining up with TRBD1. Germline-derived CDR1 and CDR2 are SQVTM and ANQGSEA. The CDR3 runs to 13 residues. CDR3 nucleotides: TGCAGCGTTGATGACAGGGGAACCGGGGAGCTGCTTTTT. It translates to CSVDDRGTGELLF.

V gene TRBV6-5 combines with J gene TRBJ1-1; the D gene is possibly TRBD1 (5 bases). CDR1 MNHEY and CDR2 SVGAGI come from the germline V gene. This CDR3 has 14 residues. Trimming shortened V by 0 bases and J by 5 bases, and 10 bases separated the two germline ends. The CDR3 bases are TGTGCCAGCAGTTACTCGAAGGGGAATACTGAAGCTTTCTTT. Translated, it gives CASSYSKGNTEAFF.

This clone was picked up one time. V usage is TRBV5-1 and J usage is TRBJ2-1; the D gene is possibly TRBD2 (7 bases). This CDR3 region has 16 residues. Looked up from germline, CDR1 is SGHRS and CDR2 is YFSETQ. V dropped 0 bases and J dropped 4 bases, with 14 bases sitting between them. CDR3 DNA sequence: TGCGCCAGCAGCTTGGGCGGCGGGGGCCTTTACAATGAGCAGTTCTTC. Protein product: CASSLGGGGLYNEQFF. Drawing the rest from reference TRBV5-1 and TRBJ2-1, the complete variable domain is KAGVTQTPRYLIKTRGQQVTLSCSPISGHRSVSWYQQTPGQGLQFLFEYFSETQRNKGNFPGRFSGRQFSNSRSEMNVSTLELGDSALYLCASSLGGGGLYNEQFFGPGTRLTVL.

This clone was seen a few times. The V and J genes are TRBV2 and TRBJ1-1; 9 bases line up with TRBD1. Germline CDR1 and CDR2: SNHLY and FYNNEI. This CDR3 is built from 14 residues. V dropped 4 bases and J dropped 5; count of bases not matched to a gene: 5. The CDR3 sequence is CASSARQGGTEAFF. The CDR3 bases are TGTGCCAGCAGTGCCCGACAGGGGGGTACTGAAGCTTTCTTT.

The chain is built from TRBV5-4 and TRBJ1-5, with TRBD1 as a possible D gene (5 bases). CDR1 is SGHNT, CDR2 YYREEE, per germline (reference sequence). This CDR3 region has 16 residues. The V end lost 0 bases, the J end lost 0 bases, and 10 bases lay between the germline ends. CDR3 DNA: TGTGCCAGCAGCTTGGGTAGGGGAAATAGCAATCAGCCCCAGCATTTT. Encoded protein: CASSLGRGNSNQPQHF.

V gene TRBV6-1 combines with J gene TRBJ1-1; tentatively, D is TRBD1 (6 bases). This CDR3 has 15 residues. Trimming left V 2 bases short and J 6 bases short, with 16 bases between. Germline V gene data show CDR1 as MNHNS and CDR2 as SASEGT. CDR3 loop: CASSEYGGLGSEAFF. CDR3 coding DNA: TGTGCCAGCAGTGAATACGGGGGGCTAGGGTCTGAAGCTTTCTTT.

This clone has a handful of counts. Other DNA sequences within the sample encode an identical CDR3. The rearrangement joins TRBV6-5 to TRBJ2-6; D is uncertain. Germline V gene lookup returns CDR1 MNHEY and CDR2 SVGAGI. This CDR3 is built from 16 residues. Trimming removed 0 bases at V and 0 bases at J, with 6 bases between. CDR3 DNA: TGTGCCAGCAGTTACTCAAGGAGCTCTGGGGCCAACGTCCTGACTTTC. Protein product: CASSYSRSSGANVLTF.

The chain uses TRBV20-1 and TRBJ2-3; D call uncertain. The germline CDR1 and CDR2 sequences are DFQATT and SNEGSKA (reference sequence). V was shortened by 3 bases and J by 5 bases, with 6 bases between the two germline ends. There are 11 residues in the CDR3. Written as DNA, the CDR3 is TGCAGTGCTAGTCGTCTAGATACGCAGTATTTT. Translated, it gives CSASRLDTQYF.

V gene TRBV7-2 combines with J gene TRBJ2-5; 10 bases line up with TRBD2. CDR1 SGHTA and CDR2 FQGNSA come from the germline V gene. Trimming removed 1 base from V and 5 bases from J; junction bases left unmatched: 1. The length of the CDR3 is 14 residues. The CDR3 reads CASSLGTSGETQYF. DNA of the CDR3: TGTGCCAGCAGCTTAGGGACTAGCGGCGAGACCCAGTACTTC.

The chain uses TRBV5-8 and TRBJ1-4; D unresolved. The V and J ends lost 0 bases and 0 bases respectively, with 9 bases between them. CDR3 length equals 16 residues. The germline V gene has CDR1 SGHTS and CDR2 YDEGEE. CDR3 residues: CASSLGTGATNEKLFF. The DNA of the CDR3 is TGTGCCAGCAGCTTGGGAACCGGAGCAACTAATGAAAAACTGTTTTTT.

V gene TRBV7-9 combines with J gene TRBJ2-1; 9 nucleotides line up with TRBD2. This CDR3 contains 15 residues. V gave up 9 bases and J gave up 8 bases; unmatched junction bases: 14. Germline V gene data show CDR1 as SEHNR and CDR2 as FQNEAQ (reference sequence). The CDR3 spells CASQGRGGVWDEQFF. The CDR3 DNA reads TGTGCCAGTCAGGGACGCGGGGGGGTCTGGGATGAGCAGTTCTTC.

The chain couples TRBV7-3 to TRBJ2-3; no definite D call. The V and J ends lost 3 bases and 2 bases respectively, with 6 bases between them. This CDR3 spans 13 amino acids. CDR1 SGHTA and CDR2 FQGTGA come from the germline V gene. DNA for the CDR3: TGTGCCAGCAGCTTGGCATTCACAGATACGCAGTATTTT. The encoded protein is CASSLAFTDTQYF.

V is TRBV6-1 and J is TRBJ1-5; D is possibly TRBD1 (5 bases). Germline lookup yields CDR1 MNHNS and CDR2 SASEGT. Trimming cost V 4 bases and J 0 bases, with 7 bases left between them. The length of the CDR3 is 14 residues. CDR3 bases: TGTGCCAGCAGTGTACAGGATAGCAATCAGCCCCAGCATTTT. As protein: CASSVQDSNQPQHF.

V is TRBV18 and J is TRBJ2-7; D might be TRBD2 (6 bases). There are 13 residues in the CDR3. V was pared by 0 bases and J by 6 bases, with 9 bases between. Germline V gene data show CDR1 as KGHSH and CDR2 as LQKENI. In nucleotides, the CDR3 is TGTGCCAGCTCACCACCGGTGGGGGGCGAGCAGTACTTC. Amino acids: CASSPPVGGEQYF.